Below, one T cell receptor (beta chain) is given with its context. Its cognate antigen is unknown. The study ran its PCR with 60 Vbeta and 13 Jbeta primers. This table comes from immunoSEQ multiplex PCR, and its TCRdb copy is limited to in-frame clones, with some not included. The sample carries some 41,000 clones, 51% recorded once. The CDR3 contains 14 residues. V was cut by 2 bases and J by 6 bases, with 13 bases left in between. Germline-derived CDR1 and CDR2 are SNHLY and FYNNEI. These data come from a study of cytomegalovirus exposure and HLA in healthy donors. Study observations and caveats: Beyond CMV serostatus, there was no information to go on about immune exposure. As a later analysis showed, a missense DCLRE1C variant was linked to trimming of TCR beta V- and J-genes. Cytomegalovirus status was reportedly diagnosed by the classifier with high specificity and sensitivity. According to the study, some 160 TCR beta chains were cytomegalovirus-associated.

Sequencing was carried out using PBMCs. The chain joins TRBV2 to TRBJ1-1; a possible D gene is TRBD1 (6 bases). The clonotype comes from a man in his 60s in good health and CMV-seronegative. Here the CDR3 reads CASSEIWGRAEAFF. CDR3 bases: TGTGCCAGCAGTGAAATCTGGGGGCGGGCTGAAGCTTTCTTT.